These 24 T cell receptor beta chains were all obtained from the same sample, sequenced in a study of cytomegalovirus exposure and HLA in healthy donors. Sequenced by immunoSEQ multiplex PCR; TCRdb stores in-frame clones only, minus some. The sample carries fewer than 100,000 clones, roughly 95% recorded once. Sequencing used PBMCs. The receptor source for this set is a woman aged 18-29 years in good health and CMV-seropositive.

J is TRBJ2-1 and V is TRBV6-1, with 9 bases matching TRBD2. The trim removed 5 bases at V and 7 bases at J, leaving 9 bases unmatched. This CDR3 contains 15 residues. Per the germline V gene, CDR1 is MNHNS and CDR2 is SASEGT. CDR3 in amino acids: CASSNMAGGENEQFF. The CDR3 DNA follows: TGTGCCAGCAGTAATATGGCGGGAGGGGAAAATGAGCAGTTCTTC.

The chain is built from TRBV27 and TRBJ2-7; the D gene is possibly TRBD1 (6 bases). This CDR3 region has 13 residues. Per the germline V gene, CDR1 is MNHEY and CDR2 is SMNVEV (reference sequence). The ends were cut back, 6 bases at V and 2 bases at J, with 11 bases in the middle. The CDR3 spells CASSYRVAYEQYF. CDR3 DNA: TGTGCCAGCAGCTACAGGGTTGCCTACGAGCAGTACTTC.

This clone was seen only once. The chain uses TRBV6-6 and TRBJ2-7; 7 nucleotides line up with TRBD2. This CDR3 is built from 11 residues. Germline CDR1 MNHNY, CDR2 SVGAGI (reference sequence). V lost 8 bases, J lost 6 bases, and 4 bases stayed unmatched. The CDR3 reads CASGTSVEQYF. The CDR3 coding sequence is TGTGCCAGCGGAACTAGCGTCGAGCAGTACTTC.

V and J are TRBV30 and TRBJ1-1; 8 bases are shared with TRBD1. The CDR3 is made up of 16 amino acids. CDR1 GTSNPN and CDR2 SVGIG come from the germline V gene (reference sequence). The V and J ends lost 0 bases and 6 bases, in that order; junction bases with no gene match: 12. This chain's CDR3 is CAWSVRSWTGWPEAFF. DNA for the CDR3: TGTGCCTGGAGTGTCCGATCATGGACAGGGTGGCCTGAAGCTTTCTTT.

V and J are TRBV7-9 and TRBJ2-7; D is perhaps TRBD1 (6 bases). Deletions cut 1 base from V and 4 bases from J, with 11 bases between. This CDR3 has 14 amino acids. Germline V gene data show CDR1 as SEHNR and CDR2 as FQNEAQ (reference sequence). DNA for the CDR3: TGTGCCAGCAGCTTAGGCCCCCAGGGGTACGAGCAGTACTTC. It is translated as CASSLGPQGYEQYF.

The rearrangement uses TRBV28 and TRBJ2-1, with D possibly TRBD1 on 6 matching bases. The CDR3 runs to 16 residues. V was trimmed by 7 bases and J by 4 bases, leaving 20 bases between them. Germline V gives CDR1 MDHEN, CDR2 SYDVKM. In DNA form, the CDR3 reads TGTGCCAGCACCACTGCCGGGACAAGGGGTTACAATGAGCAGTTCTTC. Translating gives CASTTAGTRGYNEQFF.

The gene calls are TRBV4-3 and TRBJ2-5; D is uncertain. Trimming pared 1 base from V and 5 bases from J, leaving 8 bases between. The CDR3 contains 13 residues. Germline CDR1 LGHNA, CDR2 YSLEER. CDR3 sequence reads: CASSQAWPETQYF. DNA for the CDR3: TGCGCCAGCAGCCAAGCATGGCCTGAGACCCAGTACTTC.

CDR3 nucleotides: TGTGCCACCAACAAGATTAATTCACCCCTCCACTTT. Residues: CATNKINSPLHF. V usage is TRBV6-6 and J usage is TRBJ1-6, with D hard to call. This CDR3 region has 12 residues. V lost 10 bases to trimming and J lost 6 bases, with 10 bases between them. Looked up from germline, CDR1 is MNHNY and CDR2 is SVGAGI (reference sequence).

To note about this clone: A junction boundary mismatches the germline segment, possibly from a read error. The CDR3 loop is CASRNSSGGEAF. The CDR3 DNA follows: TGTGCCAGCAGAAACTCGTCAGGGGGCGAGGCCTTC. The chain employs TRBV6-5 and TRBJ1-2; 8 bases align to TRBD1. The CDR3 contains 12 residues. Germline V CDR1 and CDR2: MNHEY, SVGAGI.

V usage is TRBV30 and J usage is TRBJ1-1, with D unclear. V lost 2 bases and J lost 0, with 4 bases in between. The CDR3 spans 12 residues. Germline-derived CDR1 and CDR2 are GTSNPN and SVGIG (reference sequence). The chain's CDR3 is CAWSLVNTEAFF. The CDR3 nucleotides are TGTGCCTGGAGTTTAGTGAACACTGAAGCTTTCTTT. The full variable domain, its missing parts supplied by reference TRBV30 and TRBJ1-1, is SQTIHQWPATLVQPVGSPLSLECTVEGTSNPNLYWYRQAAGRGLQLLFYSVGIGQISSEVPQNLSASRPQDRQFILSSKKLLLSDSGFYLCAWSLVNTEAFFGQGTRLTVV.

J is TRBJ2-1 and V is TRBV11-3; maybe TRBD2 (5 bases). CDR1 SGHNT and CDR2 YENEEA come from the germline V gene. Trimming shortened V by 1 base and J by 9 bases, and 10 bases separated the two germline ends. There are 13 residues in the CDR3. The CDR3: CASSLARETEQFF. The CDR3 DNA reads as TGTGCCAGCAGCTTAGCTAGGGAGACTGAGCAGTTCTTC.

The chain employs TRBV19 and TRBJ1-5; weak D call: TRBD1 (6 bases). Trimming removed 2 bases from V and 1 base from J, with 9 bases in between. From germline, CDR1 is LNHDA and CDR2 SQIVND (reference sequence). The CDR3 loop spans 15 amino acids. CDR3 coding DNA: TGTGCCAGTAGTATATTCGGGACAAGCAATCAGCCCCAGCATTTT. The encoded protein is CASSIFGTSNQPQHF.

V is TRBV9 and J is TRBJ2-5; 10 positions agree with TRBD2. CDR3 length: 16 residues. Germline-derived CDR1 and CDR2 are SGDLS and YYNGEE. V trimming: 0 bases; J trimming: 4 bases; junction bases outside the gene matches: 6. CDR3 sequence: CASSVGPAGGRETQYF. The CDR3 DNA reads TGTGCCAGCAGCGTAGGCCCAGCGGGAGGGCGAGAGACCCAGTACTTC.

This clone was seen a single time. The chain employs TRBV2 and TRBJ2-1; possibly TRBD2 for D (6 bases). V was pared by 6 bases and J by 12 bases, with 24 bases between. The CDR3 contains 15 residues. Germline lookup yields CDR1 SNHLY and CDR2 FYNNEI. The CDR3 loop is CASSRLVSGESLQFF. CDR3 bases: TGTGCCAGCAGCCGACTAGTTTCCGGGGAAAGCCTGCAGTTCTTC. The full variable domain, in which reference TRBV2 and TRBJ2-1 provide the parts outside the CDR3, is EPEVTQTPSHQVTQMGQEVILRCVPISNHLYFYWYRQILGQKVEFLVSFYNNEISEKSEIFDDQFSVERPDGSNFTLKIRSTKLEDSAMYFCASSRLVSGESLQFFGPGTRLTVL.

The CDR3 spells CASSLTGADTQYF. The CDR3 DNA is TGTGCCAGCAGCTTAACAGGAGCAGATACGCAGTATTTT. The chain carries TRBV11-3 and TRBJ2-3, with a tentative D call TRBD1 (5 bases). Trimming took off 2 bases at V and 4 bases at J, with 7 bases between the two ends. This CDR3 spans 13 amino acids. The germline V gene has CDR1 SGHNT and CDR2 YENEEA. The whole variable domain, remainder taken from reference TRBV11-3 and TRBJ2-3, is EAGVVQSPRYKIIEKKQPVAFWCNPISGHNTLYWYLQNLGQGPELLIRYENEEAVDDSQLPKDRFSAERLKGVDSTLKIQPAELGDSAVYLCASSLTGADTQYFGPGTRLTVL.

This chain links TRBV27 with TRBJ1-4; D gene ambiguous. The CDR3 is 14 residues long. Germline CDR1 reads MNHEY; CDR2 reads SMNVEV (reference sequence). Deletions cut 6 bases from V and 4 bases from J, with 12 bases between. CDR3 DNA: TGTGCCAGCAGCCCGAGAGGTCATAATGAAAAACTGTTTTTT. This translates into CASSPRGHNEKLFF.

V and J are TRBV25-1 and TRBJ2-7; TRBD2 is a possible D gene (6 bases). V shed 0 bases and J shed 2 bases, with 14 bases lying between them. Germline-derived CDR1 and CDR2 are MGHDK and SYGVNS. The CDR3 contains 16 residues. The CDR3 bases are TGTGCCAGCAGTGAATATAGGGGTCGCGGGACCTACGAGCAGTACTTC. It codes for CASSEYRGRGTYEQYF.

The rearrangement links TRBV11-1 to TRBJ2-7; TRBD1 is a possible D gene (5 bases). Trimming took 5 bases from V and 3 from J, leaving 14 bases between them. Germline values: CDR1 SGHAT, CDR2 FQDESV (reference sequence). CDR3 length: 14 residues. The CDR3, as DNA: TGTGCCAGCAGCCCCAGGCCAGGGAACTACGAGCAGTACTTC. It encodes CASSPRPGNYEQYF.

The count of this clone is one. The chain uses TRBV5-4 and TRBJ2-3, with 7 bases lining up with TRBD2. With V trimmed by 0 bases and J by 1 base, 2 bases remained unmatched. Germline V gives CDR1 SGHNT, CDR2 YYREEE (reference sequence). This CDR3 has 15 residues. CDR3 in DNA: TGTGCCAGCAGCTTGGGGCTAGCGGGCACAGATACGCAGTATTTT. It translates to CASSLGLAGTDTQYF.

This clone was recorded once. The V gene is TRBV5-1, the J gene TRBJ2-1; TRBD2 is a possible D gene (5 bases). Germline-derived CDR1 and CDR2 are SGHRS and YFSETQ. CDR3 length equals 12 residues. Trimming removed 4 bases from V and 12 bases from J, with 14 bases in between. CDR3 amino acids: CASSPPGVGQFF. CDR3 DNA: TGCGCCAGCAGCCCCCCCGGGGTTGGGCAGTTCTTC.

V and J are TRBV30 and TRBJ2-7; a possible D gene is TRBD2 (6 bases). The V gene lost 5 bases and the J gene lost 0 bases, with 14 bases spanning the gap. This CDR3 region has 14 residues. Germline-derived CDR1 and CDR2 are GTSNPN and SVGIG (reference sequence). CDR3 protein: CAWSRDLGSYEQYF. DNA for the CDR3: TGTGCCTGGTCCCGGGACTTGGGCTCCTACGAGCAGTACTTC.

This chain joins TRBV28 and TRBJ2-7; 8 bases line up with TRBD1. CDR3 length: 16 amino acids. The V gene end was trimmed by 8 bases and the J gene end by 5 bases; junction bases not matched to a gene: 17. The germline V gene has CDR1 MDHEN and CDR2 SYDVKM. The DNA for the CDR3 is TGTGCCAGCTATGCGGAGCTGCCAGGGGGCTTAAACGAGCAGTACTTC. Protein sequence: CASYAELPGGLNEQYF.

A remark on this clone: One junction end disagrees with the germline gene, perhaps due to a read error. V and J are TRBV18 and TRBJ1-1; D is ambiguous. The V gene's germline CDR1 is KGHSH and CDR2 LQKENI. The CDR3 has 16 residues. The DNA for the CDR3 is TGTGCCAGCTCACCAAACCATCGGGCCGGGAACCCTGAAGCTTTCTTT. Its protein is CASSPNHRAGNPEAFF.

J is TRBJ2-7 and V is TRBV7-2; D might be TRBD2 (6 bases). Germline V CDR1 and CDR2: SGHTA, FQGNSA. V was pared by 1 base and J by 3 bases, with 13 bases between. CDR3 length: 15 residues. For the CDR3, the DNA is TGTGCCAGCAGCTTAGGCGGGACCGGGTACTACGAGCAGTACTTC. Its translation: CASSLGGTGYYEQYF.